This entry lists 9 T cell receptor beta chains sequenced from one sample in a study of cytomegalovirus exposure and HLA in healthy donors. The PCR had 60 Vbeta and 13 Jbeta primers. TCRdb's copy holds only in-frame clones and misses some; the assay was immunoSEQ multiplex PCR. The sample includes more than 100,000 clones, about 62% of them seen just once. Input material: PBMCs. All receptors come from a woman between 40 and 55 years old in good health and CMV-seropositive.

In this sample, this clone turned up once. The junction departs from the called germline gene at one end, perhaps through a read error. The chain joins TRBV5-5 to TRBJ1-6; D gene uncertain. Germline V lookup: CDR1 SGHKS, CDR2 YYEKEE (reference sequence). The CDR3 spans 17 residues. For the CDR3, the DNA is TGTGCCAGCAGTTTGGACGAACCGAGCTCCTATAATTCACCCCTCCACTTT. Protein sequence: CASSLDEPSSYNSPLHF.

The J gene is TRBJ2-7, the V gene TRBV12-5, with 10 bases fitting TRBD1. The V gene's germline CDR1 is LGHNT and CDR2 FRNRAP. This CDR3 is 14 amino acids long. V was clipped by 6 bases and J by 2 bases; unmatched bases: 4. CDR3 protein: CASGYGQGAYEQYF. Here the CDR3 DNA reads TGTGCTAGTGGCTACGGACAGGGGGCCTACGAGCAGTACTTC.

The chain couples TRBV19 to TRBJ2-5; maybe TRBD2 (5 bases). The J call is in doubt because the DNA end fits TRBJ2-7 better. This CDR3 contains 13 residues. The germline V gene has CDR1 LNHDA and CDR2 SQIVND (reference sequence). CDR3: CASSIVEGYEQYF. For the CDR3, the DNA is TGTGCCAGTAGTATAGTAGAGGGTTACGAGCAGTACTTC.

This clone has only a few counts. This chain links TRBV5-6 with TRBJ2-7; 8 bases match TRBD1. Germline trimming cut 3 bases from V and 6 bases from J; bases unmatched to any gene: 5. Per germline, CDR1 SGHDT and CDR2 YYEEEE. This CDR3 region has 13 residues. CDR3 coding DNA: TGTGCCAGCAGCTCGGACAGGGTGGGCGAGCAGTACTTC. Translating it yields CASSSDRVGEQYF.

This chain connects TRBV5-6 to TRBJ2-2, with 8 bases fitting TRBD1. CDR3 length: 15 amino acids. Looked up from germline, CDR1 is SGHDT and CDR2 is YYEEEE. Trimming at V came to 0 bases and at J to 7 bases, leaving 5 bases not matched to a gene. For the CDR3, the DNA is TGTGCCAGCAGCTTGGGAGCAGGGGGCCACGGGGAGCTGTTTTTT. Translated: CASSLGAGGHGELFF.

This clone has only one observation. The rearrangement joins TRBV7-8 to TRBJ2-1; tentatively, D is TRBD1 (6 bases). V gave up 5 bases and J gave up 7 bases, with 12 bases separating them. The CDR3 runs 13 residues. Per germline, CDR1 SGHVS and CDR2 FQNEAQ. CDR3 nucleotide sequence: TGTGCCAGCAGCCTACCAGGGGTTAATGAGCAGTTCTTC. This codes for CASSLPGVNEQFF. The full variable domain, rest sourced from reference TRBV7-8 and TRBJ2-1, is GAGVSQSPRYKVAKRGQDVALRCDPISGHVSLFWYQQALGQGPEFLTYFQNEAQLDKSGLPSDRFFAERPEGSVSTLKIQRTQQEDSAVYLCASSLPGVNEQFFGPGTRLTVL.

The J gene is TRBJ2-3, the V gene TRBV5-1; perhaps TRBD2 as D (5 bases). This CDR3 has 15 amino acids. V lost 0 bases to trimming and J lost 0 bases, with 8 bases between them. Germline lookup yields CDR1 SGHRS and CDR2 YFSETQ. In nucleotides, the CDR3 is TGCGCCAGCAGCTTGGCCGGGGATAGCACAGATACGCAGTATTTT. Its protein product is CASSLAGDSTDTQYF. Filled out from reference TRBV5-1 and TRBJ2-3, the complete variable domain reads KAGVTQTPRYLIKTRGQQVTLSCSPISGHRSVSWYQQTPGQGLQFLFEYFSETQRNKGNFPGRFSGRQFSNSRSEMNVSTLELGDSALYLCASSLAGDSTDTQYFGPGTRLTVL.

This rearrangement joins TRBV29-1 to TRBJ2-7; no firm D call. CDR1 SQVTM and CDR2 ANQGSEA come from the germline V gene. Between the trimmed V and J ends, which lost 6 bases and 2 bases, there was a span of 14 bases. The CDR3 has 13 residues. The CDR3: CSVSRVSPYEQYF. CDR3 bases: TGCAGCGTGTCTAGAGTCTCCCCCTACGAGCAGTACTTC.

The CDR3 DNA reads as TGTGCCAGTAGTATAGGCGGCAGTCCCCACGGCTACACCTTC. Its protein product is CASSIGGSPHGYTF. The rearrangement uses TRBV19 and TRBJ1-2; D remains ambiguous. This CDR3 is built from 14 residues. V lost 1 base and J lost 8, with 14 bases in between. The V gene's germline CDR1 is LNHDA and CDR2 SQIVND (reference sequence).